This T cell receptor beta chain was captured by sequencing in a study of blood T cell repertoires in COVID-19. V lost 2 bases, J lost 3 bases, and 0 bases stayed unmatched. This CDR3 contains 14 residues. Germline CDR1 and CDR2: MNHEY and SVGEGT. This table comes from immunoSEQ multiplex PCR, and its TCRdb copy is limited to in-frame clones, with some not included. Of about 14,000 clones in the sample, roughly 80% were seen once. This chain uses TRBV6-2 or TRBV6-3 with TRBJ2-7, with TRBD1 identical over 11 bases. This receptor was taken from an elderly man with active or convalescent COVID-19. Input material: peripheral blood. The CDR3 coding sequence is TGTGCCAGCAGTTACGGGACAGGGGGCTACGAGCAGTACTTC. Protein: CASSYGTGGYEQYF.